The clone carrying this TCR beta chain has at least ten counts. Its antigen remains unidentified. These data originate in a study of response to subunit inactivated influenza vaccine. General study results and limits: The authors proposed limited new T cell recruitment per seasonal influenza vaccination.

TCRdb fed the RT-PCR reads into MiXCR, producing one record per CDR3 protein. The data show 530,000 or so distinct CDR3 sequences, roughly 15% seen once. Sequenced material: PBMCs from blood, taken roughly 12 days after vaccination. The TCR comes from a man aged 50 or older who received an inactivated influenza vaccine.

The CDR3: CASSQGTVYEQYF. The CDR3 DNA sequence: TGTGCCAGCAGCCAAGGGACAGTCTACGAGCAGTACTTC. This chain links TRBV3-1 with TRBJ2-7, with a tentative D call TRBD1 (6 bases). V was shortened by 1 base and J by 3 bases, with 7 bases between the two germline ends. The CDR3 consists of 13 residues. The germline V gene has CDR1 LGHDT and CDR2 YNNKEL (reference sequence).